These T cell receptor beta chains were read from a single sample in a study of human T cells and chemical hapten exposure. From the RACE reads, TCRdb called clonotypes with MiXCR, one entry per CDR3 protein. The sample contains about 14,000 distinct CDR3 sequences, around 15% of which appear only once. Sample: whole blood, taken in connection with sensitization to the hapten diphenylcyclopropenone (DPC). These receptors were obtained from a woman in her twenties or thirties with alopecia areata. Some clones in this sample may be carry-over from other donors' samples. CDR3s include the opening cysteine and the closing phenylalanine or tryptophan. A D gene is named only where the DNA matches it firmly. Some rows mark clone size as missing; the rest say once, few, many or name a class of expanded clone.

CDR3 protein	CDR3 DNA	D gene	V gene	clone size	J gene
CASSSVIYEQYF	TGTGCCAGCAGCTCGGTTATATACGAGCAGTACTTC	-	TRBV7-9	many	TRBJ2-7
CSVATADYEQYF	TGCAGCGTCGCAACGGCGGACTACGAGCAGTACTTC	-	TRBV29-1	many	TRBJ2-7
CASSLNLRLTSTDTQYF	TGTGCCAGCAGTTTAAACCTGAGACTTACTAGCACAGATACGCAGTATTTT	-	TRBV12-3/TRBV12-4	many	TRBJ2-3
CASSSLSYEQYF	TGTGCCAGCAGTTCCCTCTCCTACGAGCAGTACTTC	-	TRBV6-2/TRBV6-3	-	TRBJ2-7
CATSRETGGTEAFF	TGTGCCACCAGCAGAGAAACAGGGGGCACTGAAGCTTTCTTT	TRBD1	TRBV15	-	TRBJ1-1
CASSLRTGYTEAFF	TGTGCCAGCAGCTTGAGGACGGGGTACACTGAAGCTTTCTTT	-	TRBV7-9	many	TRBJ1-1
CASSQGTYTHNEKLFF	TGCGCCAGCAGCCAAGGAACGTACACCCACAATGAAAAACTGTTTTTT	-	TRBV4-3	few	TRBJ1-4
CASSPTSGTGRETQYF	TGTGCCAGCTCACCAACTTCCGGGACAGGGCGAGAGACCCAGTACTTC	TRBD1	TRBV18	few	TRBJ2-5
CASSLQGDQPQHF	TGTGCCAGCAGCTTACAGGGCGATCAGCCCCAGCATTTT	-	TRBV7-2	-	TRBJ1-5
CASSYVKGPNNQETQYF	TGTGCCAGCAGTTACGTAAAGGGACCGAATAACCAAGAGACCCAGTACTTC	-	TRBV6-6	many	TRBJ2-5
CASSASRDRYTDTQYF	TGTGCCAGCAGCGCCAGCCGGGACAGATACACAGATACGCAGTATTTT	TRBD1	TRBV7-7	many	TRBJ2-3
CASRTGLTGELFF	TGTGCCAGCAGGACAGGGTTGACCGGGGAGCTGTTTTTT	TRBD1	TRBV28	many	TRBJ2-2